Presented here are 18 T cell receptor beta chains from one specimen sequenced in a study of cytomegalovirus exposure and HLA in healthy donors (TCRdb year 2017). Library construction relied on the immunoSEQ multiplex PCR assay. For the multiplex PCR, a mixture combining 60 forward primers for TCR Vbeta segments and 13 reverse primers for TCR Jbeta segments was used. The source is immuneACCESS, and TCRdb retained only in-frame sequences with V and J called. Part of the clones is not carried over; for the studies checked, unresolved V genes explain less than half of this, and the remainder is unexplained. The sample data list 160,000 or so clones, and around 77% of these were observed just once. The ten largest clones add up to 2% to 2.5% of the sample. Specimen: PBMCs. The receptors originated from a man in his sixties in good health and CMV-seronegative.

A few counts support this clone. V and J are TRBV5-1 and TRBJ2-1; 13 bases line up with TRBD2. The junction had 6 bases not matched to a gene; V was cut back by 4 bases and J by 8 bases. This CDR3 has 15 residues. CDR1 SGHRS and CDR2 YFSETQ come from the germline V gene. The CDR3 DNA sequence: TGCGCCAGCAGCGTCGGGACTAGCGGGGTCTATGAGCAGTTCTTC. It translates to CASSVGTSGVYEQFF.

This clone was seen only once. The rearrangement uses TRBV5-1 and TRBJ2-2, with TRBD2 identical over 7 bases. Germline CDR1 and CDR2: SGHRS and YFSETQ. Trimming removed 6 bases from V and 3 bases from J; junction bases left unmatched: 5. CDR3 length: 14 amino acids. DNA for the CDR3: TGCGCCAGCAAACAGCGGGGCGACACCGGGGAGCTGTTTTTT. It encodes CASKQRGDTGELFF.

The J gene is TRBJ1-4, the V gene TRBV14; D perhaps matches TRBD1 (5 bases). The germline CDR1 and CDR2 sequences are SGHDN and FVKESK. The V gene lost 4 bases and the J gene lost 3 bases, with 15 bases spanning the gap. CDR3 length: 16 residues. CDR3 loop: CASSPVPGVSNEKLFF. DNA for the CDR3: TGTGCCAGCAGCCCCGTTCCGGGGGTGTCTAATGAAAAACTGTTTTTT.

The chain combines TRBV7-9 with TRBJ1-2; possibly TRBD1 for D (6 bases). Germline V lookup: CDR1 SEHNR, CDR2 FQNEAQ (reference sequence). With 4 bases removed from V and 1 base from J, the gap between germline ends came to 16 bases. This CDR3 has 16 residues. CDR3: CASSSQRTAINYGYTF. For the CDR3, the DNA is TGTGCCAGCAGCTCGCAACGGACAGCGATTAACTATGGCTACACCTTC. The variable domain in full, completed from reference TRBV7-9 and TRBJ1-2, reads DTGVSQNPRHKITKRGQNVTFRCDPISEHNRLYWYRQTLGQGPEFLTYFQNEAQLEKSRLLSDRFSAERPKGSFSTLEIQRTEQGDSAMYLCASSSQRTAINYGYTFGSGTRLTVV.

This sequence joins TRBV5-1 and TRBJ2-1, with D tentatively TRBD1 (6 bases). The CDR3 extends over 15 amino acids. Trimming removed 1 base at V and 8 bases at J, with 16 bases between. Germline CDR1 SGHRS, CDR2 YFSETQ. The CDR3 bases are TGCGCCAGCAGCTTGCTAGGGGGTATTGGCGATGAGCAGTTCTTC. As protein: CASSLLGGIGDEQFF.

As to this clone: The sample carries other DNA sequences with the same CDR3. The chain joins TRBV5-1 to TRBJ2-1, with D possibly TRBD1 on 5 matching bases. There are 13 residues in the CDR3. With 0 bases removed from V and 7 bases from J, the gap between germline ends came to 8 bases. Germline V gene sequence: CDR1 SGHRS, CDR2 YFSETQ. This chain's CDR3 is CASSLDQGNEQFF. The CDR3 bases are TGCGCCAGCAGCTTGGACCAGGGTAATGAGCAGTTCTTC.

The J gene is TRBJ1-1, the V gene TRBV9, with TRBD1 identical over 9 bases. The germline gives CDR1 SGDLS, CDR2 YYNGEE. With 4 bases clipped from V and 1 base from J, the junction kept 5 bases outside the gene matches. The CDR3 has 15 residues. CDR3 region: CASSLWTGENTEAFF. CDR3 sequence (DNA): TGTGCCAGCAGCCTATGGACAGGGGAGAACACTGAAGCTTTCTTT.

The rearrangement links TRBV10-3 to TRBJ2-2, with D perhaps TRBD2 (5 bases). From germline, CDR1 is ENHRY and CDR2 SYGVKD. The CDR3 runs 13 residues. Trimming pared 0 bases from V and 7 bases from J, leaving 6 bases between. The CDR3 protein is CAISESGSGELFF. The CDR3 coding sequence is TGTGCCATCAGTGAGTCGGGGAGCGGGGAGCTGTTTTTT.

The gene calls are TRBV29-1 and TRBJ1-1; TRBD1 matches at 9 bases. The CDR3 totals 13 residues. The germline V gene encodes CDR1 SQVTM and CDR2 ANQGSEA. V lost 7 bases and J lost 2; bases outside the gene matches: 5. The CDR3 loop is CSALTGGNTEAFF. The CDR3 nucleotides are TGCAGCGCTCTGACAGGGGGAAACACTGAAGCTTTCTTT.

The J gene is TRBJ2-2, the V gene TRBV19, with TRBD2 as a possible D gene (5 bases). V lost 2 bases to trimming and J lost 5 bases, with 15 bases between them. The CDR3 has 16 residues. From germline, CDR1 is LNHDA and CDR2 SQIVND (reference sequence). CDR3 in DNA: TGTGCCAGTAGTATATTCGGGATCAGCGATACCGGGGAGCTGTTTTTT. Translated: CASSIFGISDTGELFF. The full variable domain, completed using reference TRBV19 and TRBJ2-2, is DGGITQSPKYLFRKEGQNVTLSCEQNLNHDAMYWYRQDPGQGLRLIYYSQIVNDFQKGDIAEGYSVSREKKESFPLTVTSAQKNPTAFYLCASSIFGISDTGELFFGEGSRLTVL.

This sequence joins TRBV12-5 and TRBJ1-2; no clear D gene. Germline V CDR1 and CDR2: LGHNT, FRNRAP. V lost 2 bases, J lost 8 bases, and 9 bases lay in between. The CDR3 runs to 12 residues. CDR3 bases: TGTGCTAGTGGTTTGCAGGATACCGGCTACACCTTC. This translates into CASGLQDTGYTF.

This chain uses TRBV5-4 with TRBJ2-1; 11 positions agree with TRBD2. Trimming at V came to 3 bases and at J to 2 bases, leaving 10 bases not matched to a gene. CDR3 size: 18 residues. Germline V lookup: CDR1 SGHNT, CDR2 YYREEE (reference sequence). CDR3 sequence: CASSSSDLAGGTYNEQFF. In DNA, the CDR3 is TGTGCCAGCAGCTCCTCTGATCTAGCGGGAGGAACCTACAATGAGCAGTTCTTC.

The J gene is TRBJ2-3, the V gene TRBV27; 7 bases fit TRBD1. Germline trimming cut 8 bases from V and 3 bases from J; bases unmatched to any gene: 11. Germline V CDR1 and CDR2: MNHEY, SMNVEV (reference sequence). This CDR3 has 15 amino acids. For the CDR3, the DNA is TGTGCCAGCCGGGTCGAGGGGGCCAGGACAGATACGCAGTATTTT. Protein sequence: CASRVEGARTDTQYF.

On this clone: The CDR3 end shows no conserved phenylalanine or tryptophan, and so a read error is likely. Because the CDR3's place on the DNA is in doubt, the DNA is left out and the CDR3 is given as listed by TCRdb. The chain combines TRBV5-1 with TRBJ2-7; the table's D call TRBD1 went unverified against the DNA. The CDR3 is 14 amino acids in total, end residues counted. The V gene's germline CDR1 is SGHRS and CDR2 YFSETQ. The CDR3 loop reads CASSLDDLTGTSIL.

Worth noting for this clone: A read error may account for a junction end that differs from germline. This chain uses TRBV25-1 with TRBJ1-6, with 10 bases that match TRBD1. CDR3 length equals 13 residues. CDR1 is MGHDK and CDR2 is SYGVNS in the germline V gene. For the CDR3, the DNA is TGTGCCTCTTCGGGACAGGGGTACTCACCCCTCAACTTT. It yields the protein CASSGQGYSPLNF.

In its sample, this clone was seen once. CDR3: CACPRKTGVGEQYF. In nucleotides, the CDR3 is TGTGCCTGCCCAAGGAAGACCGGGGTTGGCGAGCAGTACTTC. The chain joins TRBV30 to TRBJ2-7; tentatively, D is TRBD2 (5 bases). There are 14 residues in the CDR3. The ends were cut back, 6 bases at V and 6 bases at J, with 21 bases in the middle. The germline V gene encodes CDR1 GTSNPN and CDR2 SVGIG (reference sequence). Complete variable domain (other parts from reference TRBV30 and TRBJ2-7): SQTIHQWPATLVQPVGSPLSLECTVEGTSNPNLYWYRQAAGRGLQLLFYSVGIGQISSEVPQNLSASRPQDRQFILSSKKLLLSDSGFYLCACPRKTGVGEQYFGPGTRLTVT.

This clone was counted at least ten times. The gene calls are TRBV7-8 and TRBJ1-1, with 8 bases aligning to TRBD1. This CDR3 has 14 residues. Germline trimming cut 7 bases from V and 6 bases from J; bases unmatched to any gene: 10. CDR1 and CDR2 (germline): SGHVS, FQNEAQ. Here the CDR3 DNA reads TGTGCCAGCATGCGGACAGGGAATATCGCTGAAGCTTTCTTT. Its protein product is CASMRTGNIAEAFF.

The chain employs TRBV4-2 and TRBJ2-7; D unresolved. The CDR3 is 14 residues long. The germline V gene encodes CDR1 LGHNA and CDR2 YNFKEQ. Trimming left V 0 bases short and J 3 bases short, with 9 bases between. The chain's CDR3 is CASSQENGDYEQYF. DNA of the CDR3: TGTGCCAGCAGCCAAGAAAACGGAGACTACGAGCAGTACTTC.